Shown below are 15 T cell receptor beta chains from a single sample sequenced in a study of OX40 agonist ivuxolimab in advanced cancers. Using immunoSEQ multiplex PCR, the repertoire was profiled, and TCRdb retains in-frame clones only, with some absent. The sample records about 76,000 clones, around four fifths being singletons. The material was CD4+ or CD8+ T cells sorted from blood, obtained in a trial of the OX40 agonist ivuxolimab. These receptors were obtained from an adult with an advanced solid tumor such as melanoma, head and neck, liver or kidney cancer.

The rearrangement joins TRBV29-1 to TRBJ2-3; no definite D call. The germline V gene encodes CDR1 SQVTM and CDR2 ANQGSEA. The ends were cut back, 3 bases at V and 7 bases at J, with 11 bases in the middle. There are 12 residues in the CDR3. CDR3 DNA sequence: TGCAGCGTTGAGTTGGAACAAAATACGCAGTATTTT. Protein product: CSVELEQNTQYF.

The rearrangement links TRBV7-2 to TRBJ2-1; 8 bases agree with TRBD2. Per the germline V gene, CDR1 is SGHTA and CDR2 is FQGNSA. CDR3 size: 15 residues. V gave up 5 bases and J gave up 3 bases; unmatched junction bases: 6. This CDR3 is CASSPRGGRYNEQFF. The DNA for the CDR3 is TGTGCCAGCAGCCCACGGGGGGGCCGCTACAATGAGCAGTTCTTC. The full variable domain, completed using reference TRBV7-2 and TRBJ2-1, is GAGVSQSPSNKVTEKGKDVELRCDPISGHTALYWYRQSLGQGLEFLIYFQGNSAPDKSGLPSDRFSAERTGGSVSTLTIQRTQQEDSAVYLCASSPRGGRYNEQFFGPGTRLTVL.

This rearrangement joins TRBV9 to TRBJ2-3; D possibly corresponds to TRBD2 (6 bases). Germline lookup yields CDR1 SGDLS and CDR2 YYNGEE. V was clipped by 0 bases and J by 3 bases, with 11 bases between them. The CDR3 totals 15 residues. CDR3 amino acids: CASSVVGGFTDTQYF. CDR3 nucleotide sequence: TGTGCCAGCAGCGTAGTCGGGGGTTTTACAGATACGCAGTATTTT.

The rearrangement uses TRBV7-3 and TRBJ2-3; the match to TRBD1 covers 11 bases. Germline lookup yields CDR1 SGHTA and CDR2 FQGTGA. With 0 bases clipped from V and 0 bases from J, the junction kept 8 bases outside the gene matches. This CDR3 is built from 19 residues. DNA of the CDR3: TGTGCCAGCAGCTTAACGGGGACAGGGGGAACCCTAAGCACAGATACGCAGTATTTT. It translates to CASSLTGTGGTLSTDTQYF.

The CDR3, as DNA: TGTGCCAGCAGTGAGATCGACTCCTCCTACGAGCAGTACTTC. Translated: CASSEIDSSYEQYF. The rearrangement links TRBV6-4 to TRBJ2-7; D is undetermined. CDR3 length: 14 amino acids. V lost 3 bases and J lost 0, with 9 bases in between. Germline V gene sequence: CDR1 MRHNA, CDR2 SNTAGT.

This clone was observed a few times. V is TRBV28 and J is TRBJ2-5, with 10 nucleotides matching TRBD1. J gave up 5 bases and V 5 bases, and 5 bases lay outside the gene matches. Germline assignment: CDR1 MDHEN and CDR2 SYDVKM. This CDR3 region has 14 residues. The CDR3 reads CASSDRGLGETQYF. The CDR3, as DNA: TGTGCCAGCAGTGACAGGGGGCTGGGTGAGACCCAGTACTTC.

This CDR3 reads CASSYSGLAFTGELFF. The DNA of the CDR3 is TGTGCCAGCAGTTATTCGGGACTAGCCTTCACCGGGGAGCTGTTTTTT. The chain uses TRBV5-6 and TRBJ2-2; the match to TRBD2 covers 9 bases. In germline, CDR1 is SGHDT, CDR2 YYEEEE. Germline trimming cut 5 bases from V and 4 bases from J; bases unmatched to any gene: 9. The CDR3 is 16 amino acids. Filled out from reference TRBV5-6 and TRBJ2-2, the complete variable domain reads DAGVTQSPTHLIKTRGQQVTLRCSPKSGHDTVSWYQQALGQGPQFIFQYYEEEERQRGNFPDRFSGHQFPNYSSELNVNALLLGDSALYLCASSYSGLAFTGELFFGEGSRLTVL.

The chain has TRBV27 and TRBJ2-3; 11 bases are a match to TRBD1. The CDR3 length is 17 residues. The germline CDR1 and CDR2 sequences are MNHEY and SMNVEV (reference sequence). V shed 1 base and J 4 bases; nucleotides not matched to a gene: 7. The CDR3 nucleotides are TGTGCCAGCAGTTTATATCCCCCGGGACAGGGGGCAGATACGCAGTATTTT. Amino acid sequence: CASSLYPPGQGADTQYF.

This clone showed up just a few times. The chain recombines TRBV30 with TRBJ2-5; maybe TRBD2 (6 bases). Trimming removed 0 bases at V and 3 bases at J, with 20 bases between. Germline-derived CDR1 and CDR2 are GTSNPN and SVGIG (reference sequence). The CDR3 contains 17 residues. Here the CDR3 reads CAWSVRVSPGVKETQYF. CDR3 coding DNA: TGTGCCTGGAGTGTACGCGTTTCCCCGGGAGTAAAAGAGACCCAGTACTTC.

This chain connects TRBV6-6 to TRBJ2-1; TRBD1 might be the D (6 bases). In germline, CDR1 is MNHNY, CDR2 SVGAGI (reference sequence). CDR3 length equals 13 residues. Between the trimmed V and J ends, which lost 6 bases and 9 bases, there was a span of 15 bases. CDR3 sequence: CASSPGQRGEQFF. The CDR3 DNA reads TGTGCCAGCAGCCCCGGACAGAGAGGTGAGCAGTTCTTC.

J is TRBJ2-3 and V is TRBV9, with 10 positions matching TRBD1. Losses at the gene ends were 0 bases for V and 2 bases for J; bases not matched to a gene: 3. The CDR3 is made up of 16 amino acids. Germline values: CDR1 SGDLS, CDR2 YYNGEE. In DNA, the CDR3 is TGTGCCAGCAGCGTAGGGGGACAGGGGTACACAGATACGCAGTATTTT. It codes for CASSVGGQGYTDTQYF.

This sequence joins TRBV19 and TRBJ1-1, with 7 bases lining up with TRBD1. The V gene end was trimmed by 5 bases and the J gene end by 4 bases; junction bases not matched to a gene: 10. Germline V CDR1 and CDR2: LNHDA, SQIVND (reference sequence). The CDR3 covers 15 residues. CDR3 nucleotide sequence: TGTGCCAGTAGTTCTTACAGGGGTGGGGGCACTGAAGCTTTCTTT. The encoded protein is CASSSYRGGGTEAFF.

In its sample, this clone is medium-sized (0.01 to 0.1%). The chain has TRBV11-2 and TRBJ1-6; a possible D gene is TRBD1 (5 bases). This CDR3 contains 15 residues. The germline V gene has CDR1 SGHAT and CDR2 FQNNGV. Trimming left V 2 bases short and J 5 bases short, with 10 bases between. The CDR3 DNA is TGTGCCAGCAGCTTATCGGGCAGGGATAATTCACCCCTCCACTTT. Translating it yields CASSLSGRDNSPLHF.

J is TRBJ1-4 and V is TRBV27; no clear D gene. This CDR3 contains 15 residues. V dropped 4 bases and J dropped 4 bases, with 13 bases sitting between them. Germline V gene lookup returns CDR1 MNHEY and CDR2 SMNVEV (reference sequence). The DNA of the CDR3 is TGTGCCAGCAGTTCTCGGCAGTCTTTTAATGAAAAACTGTTTTTT. Its translation: CASSSRQSFNEKLFF.

This rearrangement joins TRBV15 to TRBJ2-3; weak D call: TRBD2 (5 bases). The CDR3 totals 14 residues. V gave up 1 base and J gave up 1 base, with 6 bases separating them. Germline values: CDR1 LNHNV, CDR2 YYDKDF (reference sequence). The CDR3: CATSRGAGTDTQYF. The CDR3 coding sequence is TGTGCCACCAGCAGAGGAGCGGGCACAGATACGCAGTATTTT.